This note documents a single T cell receptor (beta chain) sequence. Its matching antigen is unknown. This entry is derived from a study of T cells in localized non-small cell lung cancer. The method was immunoSEQ multiplex PCR; TCRdb's version includes in-frame clones alone and lacks a portion of them. The sample holds some 80,000 clones; almost 85% are singletons and the top ten take 2.8%. Study-level findings and limits: In the blood, greater T cell density corresponded to longer overall survival.

There are 15 residues in the CDR3. V dropped 3 bases and J dropped 5; count of bases not matched to a gene: 8. Germline-derived CDR1 and CDR2 are LNHDA and SQIVND (reference sequence). The material was peripheral blood, obtained before any cancer treatment. This TCR was sampled from a man between 40 and 70 years old with stage I lung adenocarcinoma. The rearrangement uses TRBV19 and TRBJ2-3; TRBD2 matches 7 bases. Here the CDR3 DNA reads TGTGCCAGTAGTATCGGGGGGAGTCTGAAAGATACGCAGTATTTT. Translating gives CASSIGGSLKDTQYF.